This T cell receptor beta chain was found in a study of circulating CD8 cells and anti-PD-1 response in melanoma. Study-level information: Patients received intravenous nivolumab, 3 mg/kg, every 2 weeks. Complete or partial response defined responders; stable or progressive disease, non-responders.

Germline CDR1 DFQATT, CDR2 SNEGSKA (reference sequence). This CDR3 is 15 amino acids long. V lost 0 bases and J 0 bases, leaving 12 bases between the germline ends. The QIAseq Immune Repertoire TCR panel built the libraries from roughly 15 ng of total RNA. TCRdb fed the reads into MiXCR, producing one record per CDR3 protein. The sample holds about 660 distinct CDR3 sequences; 6% to 8.5% are singletons and the top ten take about 22%. Four subsets defined by PD-1 and/or TIGIT were sorted from live CD3+CD8+TCRalphabeta+ cells. Whole-study results and caveats: Expanded sorted subsets were checked for tumor reactivity using peptides. The cohort mixed treatment-naive and previously treated patients.

This clonotype is large in the sample. The antigen remains unidentified. Sample: CD8+ T cells from PBMCs, taken at baseline or after one month of anti-PD-1 therapy (not recorded which). The sequence was obtained from a human donor with melanoma. The chain has TRBV20-1 and TRBJ2-7; D remains unclear. CDR3 DNA sequence: TGCAGTGCTAGAGATCATGCCAGCCTCTCCTACGAGCAGTACTTC. Encoded protein: CSARDHASLSYEQYF.